The 25 T cell receptor beta chains below were found in one sample sequenced in a study of T cell changes during pregnancy in multiple sclerosis. The repertoire was sequenced with immunoSEQ multiplex PCR; TCRdb's copy has only in-frame clones and lacks some. The data contain about 87,000 clones, about 93% of them singletons. The material sequenced was peripheral blood, taken in the third trimester of pregnancy. The source of these receptors is a female donor in good health, enrolled as a control in a pregnancy study.

The J gene is TRBJ2-7, the V gene TRBV6-6; TRBD1 matches 9 bases. Germline V gives CDR1 MNHNY, CDR2 SVGAGI (reference sequence). CDR3 length: 15 residues. V dropped 2 bases and J dropped 6; count of bases not matched to a gene: 8. The CDR3 loop is CASSYLPGQGFEQYF. CDR3 in DNA: TGTGCCAGCAGTTACCTCCCGGGACAGGGATTCGAGCAGTACTTC.

The rearrangement joins TRBV6-6 to TRBJ1-1; D unresolved. This CDR3 is 13 amino acids long. The V gene's germline CDR1 is MNHNY and CDR2 SVGAGI (reference sequence). V was clipped by 6 bases and J by 3 bases, with 11 bases between them. CDR3 loop: CASRGRPDTEAFF. CDR3 in DNA: TGTGCCAGCAGGGGCAGGCCGGACACTGAAGCTTTCTTT.

This sequence joins TRBV7-6 and TRBJ2-7, with D possibly being TRBD2 (5 bases). CDR1 SGHVS and CDR2 FNYEAQ come from the germline V gene. This CDR3 is built from 14 residues. Trimming left V 4 bases short and J 6 bases short, with 16 bases between. As DNA, the CDR3 is TGTGCCAGCAGCTCAGTGGGCCGGGGTGGCGAGCAGTACTTC. Protein: CASSSVGRGGEQYF.

This clone has only one observation. The chain links TRBV19 to TRBJ1-5; D unclear. This CDR3 is built from 14 residues. Germline CDR1 LNHDA, CDR2 SQIVND (reference sequence). The V end lost 6 bases, the J end lost 2 bases, and 11 bases lay between the germline ends. The CDR3 loop is CASRVLGGNQPQHF. In DNA, the CDR3 is TGTGCCAGTAGGGTGCTGGGCGGCAATCAGCCCCAGCATTTT.

This chain connects TRBV28 to TRBJ1-5; TRBD1 matches at 11 bases. CDR3 size: 17 residues. Germline V gene sequence: CDR1 MDHEN, CDR2 SYDVKM. The V and J ends lost 7 bases and 5 bases, in that order; junction bases with no gene match: 13. CDR3 coding DNA: TGTGCCAGCAAACCCGGCCCGTTGGACAGGGGGCATCAGCCCCAGCATTTT. The encoded protein is CASKPGPLDRGHQPQHF. Combining the CDR3 with reference TRBV28 and TRBJ1-5 gives the whole variable domain DVKVTQSSRYLVKRTGEKVFLECVQDMDHENMFWYRQDPGLGLRLIYFSYDVKMKEKGDIPEGYSVSREKKERFSLILESASTNQTSMYLCASKPGPLDRGHQPQHFGDGTRLSIL.

V is TRBV19 and J is TRBJ1-2; D perhaps matches TRBD1 (5 bases). This CDR3 comprises 16 residues. Germline values: CDR1 LNHDA, CDR2 SQIVND (reference sequence). V lost 6 bases and J lost 4, with 21 bases in between. The CDR3 nucleotides are TGTGCCAGTAGACGGTTTCCGGGGGACGGTAGCTATGGCTACACCTTC. Encoded protein: CASRRFPGDGSYGYTF.

The V gene is TRBV28, the J gene TRBJ1-5; 9 bases are shared with TRBD1. This CDR3 is 14 amino acids long. J gave up 7 bases and V 4 bases, and 5 bases lay outside the gene matches. Per the germline V gene, CDR1 is MDHEN and CDR2 is SYDVKM. The CDR3 reads CASSSGQGSQPQHF. The CDR3 DNA follows: TGTGCCAGCAGTTCCGGACAGGGGAGCCAGCCCCAGCATTTT.

V usage is TRBV15 and J usage is TRBJ1-2; D is undetermined. The CDR3 loop spans 12 amino acids. Germline CDR1 is LNHNV and CDR2 is YYDKDF (reference sequence). Trimming took off 4 bases at V and 7 bases at J, with 10 bases between the two ends. Here the CDR3 DNA reads TGTGCCACCAGCACGGAGTACGGTGGCTACACCTTC. Translation gives CATSTEYGGYTF.

This clone was picked up one time. The V call is TRBV4-1, the J call TRBJ2-2; TRBD2 agrees at 10 bases. Trimming cost V 0 bases and J 4 bases; bases outside gene matches: 8. This CDR3 is built from 18 residues. From germline, CDR1 is MGHRA and CDR2 YSYEKL. The CDR3 sequence: CASSQEIAGGRGTGELFF. As DNA, the CDR3 is TGCGCCAGCAGCCAAGAGATAGCGGGAGGTCGGGGCACCGGGGAGCTGTTTTTT.

The genes are TRBV18 and TRBJ1-4; D is perhaps TRBD1 (5 bases). Germline loops: CDR1 KGHSH, CDR2 LQKENI. V was shortened by 2 bases and J by 7 bases, with 17 bases between the two germline ends. This CDR3 is built from 16 residues. The CDR3 is CASSPRAIQAGEKLFF. The CDR3 region has the DNA TGTGCCAGCTCACCAAGGGCGATACAGGCAGGTGAAAAACTGTTTTTT.

The chain joins TRBV4-1 to TRBJ2-3; D is possibly TRBD2 (5 bases). Per the germline V gene, CDR1 is MGHRA and CDR2 is YSYEKL. The CDR3 covers 14 residues. V dropped 4 bases and J dropped 1 base, with 9 bases sitting between them. The CDR3 here is CASSPPGGTDTQYF. CDR3 nucleotides: TGCGCCAGCAGCCCTCCCGGGGGCACAGATACGCAGTATTTT.

The chain recombines TRBV7-9 with TRBJ2-1; D is perhaps TRBD2 (7 bases). Germline V gene lookup returns CDR1 SEHNR and CDR2 FQNEAQ (reference sequence). Trimming stripped 8 bases from V and 3 bases from J, with 14 bases between. The CDR3 sequence is 14 residues long. The CDR3 spells CASAKGGDYNEQFF. The CDR3 DNA follows: TGTGCCAGCGCGAAAGGGGGGGACTACAATGAGCAGTTCTTC.

The chain employs TRBV18 and TRBJ2-5; no clear D. V was shortened by 2 bases and J by 1 base, with 5 bases between the two germline ends. Germline CDR1 KGHSH, CDR2 LQKENI. The CDR3 length is 13 residues. The DNA of the CDR3 is TGTGCCAGCTCACCAAACAGCCAAGAGACCCAGTACTTC. It translates to CASSPNSQETQYF.

This clone was observed once. V gene TRBV13 combines with J gene TRBJ2-7; D possibly corresponds to TRBD1 (6 bases). V was pared by 4 bases and J by 3 bases, with 16 bases between. Germline CDR1 and CDR2: PRHDT and FYEKMQ (reference sequence). CDR3 size: 15 residues. In nucleotides, the CDR3 is TGTGCCAGCAGCTCCTATTCCGACAGGAACTACGAGCAGTACTTC. Encoded protein: CASSSYSDRNYEQYF.

The J gene is TRBJ1-2, the V gene TRBV11-2; D not resolved. The CDR3 consists of 14 residues. Between the trimmed V and J ends, which lost 0 bases and 8 bases, there was a span of 13 bases. Per the germline V gene, CDR1 is SGHAT and CDR2 is FQNNGV. The CDR3 DNA follows: TGTGCCAGCAGCTTAGATCTTGGTACCGGGGGCTACACCTTC. This translates into CASSLDLGTGGYTF.

The gene calls are TRBV27 and TRBJ2-7, with 8 bases identical to TRBD1. The CDR3 loop spans 17 amino acids. With V trimmed by 3 bases and J by 2 bases, 12 bases remained unmatched. In germline, CDR1 is MNHEY, CDR2 SMNVEV (reference sequence). The CDR3 is CASSFSLDRANPYEQYF. DNA for the CDR3: TGTGCCAGCAGTTTCTCCTTGGACAGGGCTAACCCCTACGAGCAGTACTTC.

The J gene is TRBJ2-7, the V gene TRBV6-5, with 9 bases that match TRBD1. Looked up from germline, CDR1 is MNHEY and CDR2 is SVGAGI. With V trimmed by 0 bases and J by 6 bases, 9 bases remained unmatched. There are 16 residues in the CDR3. In DNA, the CDR3 is TGTGCCAGCAGTTACTCGTCGGGACAGGGCCAACTCGAGCAGTACTTC. Encoded protein: CASSYSSGQGQLEQYF.

J is TRBJ2-3 and V is TRBV5-4, with 9 bases lining up with TRBD2. The CDR3 extends over 14 amino acids. After removal of 5 bases from V and 3 bases from J, the junction contained 4 bases not matched to a gene. Germline loops: CDR1 SGHNT, CDR2 YYREEE (reference sequence). The CDR3 region has the DNA TGTGCCAGCAGTCTAGCGGGATTTACAGATACGCAGTATTTT. Amino acids: CASSLAGFTDTQYF.

The chain joins TRBV4-1 to TRBJ2-7; TRBD2 is a possible D gene (5 bases). The germline V and J ends were trimmed by 0 bases and 2 bases, with 11 bases remaining between them. Germline V gene lookup returns CDR1 MGHRA and CDR2 YSYEKL. CDR3 length: 15 residues. The CDR3 DNA reads TGCGCCAGCAGCCAAGACGGCGAGGAGGCCTACGAGCAGTACTTC. Its protein is CASSQDGEEAYEQYF.

This clone was observed a single time. The rearrangement links TRBV9 to TRBJ2-1, with 10 bases lining up with TRBD1. Germline V gene sequence: CDR1 SGDLS, CDR2 YYNGEE. J lost 7 bases, V lost 3 bases, and 10 bases had no gene match. The CDR3 covers 16 residues. The CDR3 sequence: CASSGRGTGEGNEQFF. The CDR3 DNA reads TGTGCCAGCAGCGGACGAGGGACAGGGGAAGGGAATGAGCAGTTCTTC.

This rearrangement joins TRBV6-1 to TRBJ2-2; tentatively, D is TRBD2 (7 bases). The CDR3 has 14 amino acids. Looked up from germline, CDR1 is MNHNS and CDR2 is SASEGT. Trimming left V 4 bases short and J 6 bases short, with 12 bases between. CDR3 coding DNA: TGTGCCAGCAGTGCCCTAGGGGGGGCCGGGGAGCTGTTTTTT. This gives the protein CASSALGGAGELFF.

The gene calls are TRBV11-2 and TRBJ2-7, with 7 bases that match TRBD2. CDR1 is SGHAT and CDR2 is FQNNGV in the germline V gene. V shed 3 bases and J 1 base; nucleotides not matched to a gene: 3. The CDR3 extends over 14 amino acids. CDR3 in DNA: TGTGCCAGCAGCTTCGGGGGGACTTCCTACGAGCAGTACTTC. Its protein product is CASSFGGTSYEQYF.

The V and J genes are TRBV5-1 and TRBJ2-5; the D gene is possibly TRBD1 (6 bases). CDR3 size: 13 residues. Trimming took 6 bases from V and 5 from J, leaving 14 bases between them. Germline CDR1 SGHRS, CDR2 YFSETQ. In DNA, the CDR3 is TGCGCCAGCATGGGGCAGGGACACGAGACCCAGTACTTC. Amino acids: CASMGQGHETQYF.

In regard to this clone: Other DNA sequences of this sample code for an identical CDR3. J is TRBJ2-3 and V is TRBV7-9, with TRBD2 matching 7 bases. Losses at the gene ends were 5 bases for V and 0 bases for J; bases not matched to a gene: 5. The CDR3 length is 15 residues. Germline loops: CDR1 SEHNR, CDR2 FQNEAQ (reference sequence). CDR3 amino acids: CASSRSGASTDTQYF. In DNA, the CDR3 is TGTGCCAGCAGCCGGAGCGGGGCTAGCACAGATACGCAGTATTTT.

V gene TRBV4-1 combines with J gene TRBJ1-3, with D unresolved. V lost 2 bases and J 2 bases, leaving 10 bases between the germline ends. The CDR3 runs to 15 residues. Germline CDR1 is MGHRA and CDR2 is YSYEKL. The CDR3 here is CASSQFFFAGNTIYF. Written as DNA, the CDR3 is TGCGCCAGCAGCCAATTCTTTTTCGCTGGAAACACCATATATTTT.